Listed here are 17 T cell receptor beta chains from one sample, sequenced in a study of blood T cell repertoires in COVID-19. TCRdb's table, derived via immunoSEQ multiplex PCR, lists solely in-frame clones and lacks some. The table has more than 35,000 clones, 90% seen once. Sequences were obtained from peripheral blood. These receptors were obtained from a human donor in a cohort sampled during active COVID-19.

The chain has TRBV5-1 and TRBJ2-7; perhaps TRBD1 as D (6 bases). Germline V gene lookup returns CDR1 SGHRS and CDR2 YFSETQ. Trimming cost V 4 bases and J 0 bases, with 14 bases left between them. CDR3 length: 15 amino acids. CDR3 DNA sequence: TGCGCCAGCAGCCAAGCCGGGACAAGCTCCTACGAGCAGTACTTC. This codes for CASSQAGTSSYEQYF.

V usage is TRBV11-3 and J usage is TRBJ2-7; D is ambiguous. Germline V gives CDR1 SGHNT, CDR2 YENEEA. This CDR3 comprises 11 residues. Trimming removed 2 bases at V and 3 bases at J, with 2 bases between. CDR3: CASSLLYEQYF. The CDR3 coding sequence is TGTGCCAGCAGCTTACTCTACGAGCAGTACTTC.

This chain connects TRBV28 to TRBJ2-3; 7 bases agree with TRBD2. The germline V gene encodes CDR1 MDHEN and CDR2 SYDVKM. This CDR3 spans 18 amino acids. V gave up 1 base and J gave up 0 bases; unmatched junction bases: 10. The CDR3 sequence: CASSLSPQLATSTDTQYF. The CDR3 DNA reads TGTGCCAGCAGTTTATCCCCCCAACTAGCGACTAGCACAGATACGCAGTATTTT.

The table lists this clone with a count of one. The chain carries TRBV27 and TRBJ2-7; 14 positions agree with TRBD2. CDR3 size: 15 residues. Germline V gene data show CDR1 as MNHEY and CDR2 as SMNVEV (reference sequence). V was clipped by 5 bases and J by 6 bases; unmatched bases: 6. CDR3 loop: CASSPLTSGRGEQYF. In DNA form, the CDR3 reads TGTGCCAGCAGTCCGCTGACTAGCGGGAGGGGCGAGCAGTACTTC.

This clone was counted a few times. This chain links TRBV7-2 with TRBJ2-7; TRBD2 agrees at 8 bases. This CDR3 region has 19 residues. Germline values: CDR1 SGHTA, CDR2 FQGNSA. Trimming took 1 base from V and 2 from J; bases not matched to a gene: 16. CDR3 in amino acids: CASSLGVKIAGLSTYEQYF. CDR3 DNA sequence: TGTGCCAGCAGCTTAGGCGTCAAGATAGCGGGACTTTCCACCTACGAGCAGTACTTC.

The chain carries TRBV9 and TRBJ2-1, with 9 bases that match TRBD2. This CDR3 is built from 19 residues. V shed 0 bases and J 4 bases; nucleotides not matched to a gene: 14. The V gene's germline CDR1 is SGDLS and CDR2 YYNGEE. The DNA for the CDR3 is TGTGCCAGCAGCGTAGCGTCAAGCGGGAGGACCCCAAGGTACAATGAGCAGTTCTTC. It translates to CASSVASSGRTPRYNEQFF.

This sequence joins TRBV5-1 and TRBJ2-1; 14 nucleotides match TRBD2. In germline, CDR1 is SGHRS, CDR2 YFSETQ. The ends lost 4 bases at V and 5 bases at J; junction bases unmatched: 11. The CDR3 contains 18 residues. DNA for the CDR3: TGCGCCAGCAGCCCCGGGACTAGCGGGAGAGCCGGAGACAATGAGCAGTTCTTC. Amino acids: CASSPGTSGRAGDNEQFF.

The gene calls are TRBV28 and TRBJ1-4; the D is unclear. CDR1 MDHEN and CDR2 SYDVKM come from the germline V gene. The germline V and J ends were trimmed by 7 bases and 4 bases, with 13 bases remaining between them. This CDR3 has 14 residues. The DNA of the CDR3 is TGTGCCAGCAACGCCGTGGGCAGTAATGAAAAACTGTTTTTT. It yields the protein CASNAVGSNEKLFF.

V usage is TRBV27 and J usage is TRBJ2-7, with 8 positions matching TRBD2. The germline V gene encodes CDR1 MNHEY and CDR2 SMNVEV (reference sequence). Trimming at V came to 5 bases and at J to 4 bases, leaving 10 bases not matched to a gene. The CDR3 has 15 amino acids. DNA for the CDR3: TGTGCCAGCAGTCCCCGACCGGGACTAGGGTACGAGCAGTACTTC. Translation gives CASSPRPGLGYEQYF.

The V gene is TRBV5-5, the J gene TRBJ1-1; 9 nucleotides align to TRBD1. There are 16 residues in the CDR3. Unmatched junction bases numbered 8, after V lost 0 bases and J lost 5 bases. CDR1 and CDR2 from the germline V gene are SGHKS and YYEKEE (reference sequence). The CDR3 loop is CASSLGPDRGNTEAFF. The DNA of the CDR3 is TGTGCCAGCAGCTTGGGCCCAGACAGGGGGAATACTGAAGCTTTCTTT.

V and J are TRBV30 and TRBJ1-3; no firm D call. The V gene's germline CDR1 is GTSNPN and CDR2 SVGIG (reference sequence). V lost 0 bases and J 0 bases, leaving 12 bases between the germline ends. The length of the CDR3 is 16 residues. CDR3 DNA sequence: TGTGCCTGGAGTGTACTGAAACCCGACTCTGGAAACACCATATATTTT. Protein: CAWSVLKPDSGNTIYF.

The chain combines TRBV12-3 or TRBV12-4 with TRBJ1-6; maybe TRBD1 (5 bases). The CDR3 covers 13 residues. V was trimmed by 6 bases and J by 7 bases, leaving 10 bases between them. The CDR3 region has the DNA TGTGCCAGCAGCCCCCGACAGAATTCACCCCTCCACTTT. It is translated as CASSPRQNSPLHF.

The chain links TRBV11-2 to TRBJ2-5; 7 bases map to TRBD2. CDR1 and CDR2 (germline): SGHAT, FQNNGV. The CDR3 consists of 16 residues. With V trimmed by 5 bases and J by 4 bases, 13 bases remained unmatched. CDR3 loop: CASSRSGTGGGETQYF. Here the CDR3 DNA reads TGTGCCAGCAGCCGATCCGGAACGGGAGGTGGAGAGACCCAGTACTTC. Supplemented by reference TRBV11-2 and TRBJ2-5, the full variable domain reads EAGVAQSPRYKIIEKRQSVAFWCNPISGHATLYWYQQILGQGPKLLIQFQNNGVVDDSQLPKDRFSAERLKGVDSTLKIQPAKLEDSAVYLCASSRSGTGGGETQYFGPGTRLLVL.

The count of this clone is one. The chain uses TRBV7-9 and TRBJ2-1; TRBD2 agrees at 9 bases. This CDR3 contains 15 residues. Germline CDR1 and CDR2: SEHNR and FQNEAQ (reference sequence). V lost 5 bases to trimming and J lost 4 bases; unmatched junction nucleotides: 6. CDR3 in amino acids: CASSPGLAYYNEQFF. CDR3 nucleotide sequence: TGTGCCAGCAGCCCGGGACTAGCATATTACAATGAGCAGTTCTTC.

The J gene is TRBJ1-4, the V gene TRBV6-2 or TRBV6-3; 7 positions match TRBD1. The germline V gene encodes CDR1 MNHEY and CDR2 SVGEGT. Losses at the gene ends were 5 bases for V and 10 bases for J; bases not matched to a gene: 10. This CDR3 comprises 14 residues. This CDR3 reads CASSPTAGGSKLFF. CDR3 bases: TGTGCCAGCAGTCCCACCGCAGGGGGATCAAAACTGTTTTTT.

V is TRBV7-3 and J is TRBJ2-3; 7 nucleotides match TRBD1. V lost 1 base, J lost 1 base, and 2 bases stayed unmatched. The germline V gene encodes CDR1 SGHTA and CDR2 FQGTGA. The CDR3 length is 15 residues. The CDR3 DNA reads TGTGCCAGCAGCTTAAACGGACAGGGCACAGATACGCAGTATTTT. It encodes CASSLNGQGTDTQYF.

The chain uses TRBV15 and TRBJ1-2; the match to TRBD1 covers 7 bases. The length of the CDR3 is 14 residues. CDR1 is LNHNV, CDR2 YYDKDF, per germline (reference sequence). The junction had 4 bases not matched to a gene; V was cut back by 3 bases and J by 3 bases. CDR3 residues: CATSSVQGYYGYTF. Written as DNA, the CDR3 is TGTGCCACCAGCAGTGTACAGGGGTACTATGGCTACACCTTC.